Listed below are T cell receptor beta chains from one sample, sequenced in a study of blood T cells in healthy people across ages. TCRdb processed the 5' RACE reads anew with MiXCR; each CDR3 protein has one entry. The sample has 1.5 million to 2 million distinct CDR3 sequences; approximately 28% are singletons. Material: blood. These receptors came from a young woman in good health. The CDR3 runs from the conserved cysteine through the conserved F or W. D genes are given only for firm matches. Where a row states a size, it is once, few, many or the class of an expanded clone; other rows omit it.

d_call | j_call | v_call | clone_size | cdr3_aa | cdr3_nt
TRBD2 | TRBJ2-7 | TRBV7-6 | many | CASSPAGSLYYEQYF | TGTGCCAGCAGCCCAGCGGGATCCTTATACTACGAGCAGTACTTC
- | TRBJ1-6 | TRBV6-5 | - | CASSYRGGRGAYNSPLHF | TGTGCCAGCAGTTACCGGGGAGGCCGAGGGGCCTATAATTCACCCCTCCACTTT
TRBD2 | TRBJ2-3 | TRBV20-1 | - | CSARGAGGTPSTDTQYF | TGCAGTGCTCGGGGGGCGGGAGGGACTCCCAGCACAGATACGCAGTATTTT
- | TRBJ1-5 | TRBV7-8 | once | CASSLRPSPGYAESLNQPQHF | TGTGCCAGCAGCTTAAGGCCCAGCCCGGGATACGCCGAATCACTCAATCAGCCCCAGCATTTT
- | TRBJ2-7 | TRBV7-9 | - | CASSFVSHEQYF | TGTGCCAGCAGCTTTGTATCGCACGAGCAGTACTTC
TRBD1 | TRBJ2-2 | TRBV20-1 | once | CSAGRDRVGGELFF | TGCAGTGCTGGCCGGGACAGGGTAGGAGGGGAGCTGTTTTTT
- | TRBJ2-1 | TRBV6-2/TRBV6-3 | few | CASRAGRRTGSNEQFF | TGTGCCAGCAGGGCCGGGAGGCGGACAGGGAGTAATGAGCAGTTCTTC
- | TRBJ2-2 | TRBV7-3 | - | CASSTNRGGTGELFF | TGTGCCAGCAGCACTAACAGGGGAGGGACCGGGGAGCTGTTTTTT
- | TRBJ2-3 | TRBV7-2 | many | CASSLWASTDTQYF | TGTGCCAGCAGCTTATGGGCCAGCACAGATACGCAGTATTTT
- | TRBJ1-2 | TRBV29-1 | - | CSVGSQGVPEYGYTF | TGCAGCGTTGGCAGCCAGGGAGTTCCAGAGTATGGCTACACCTTC
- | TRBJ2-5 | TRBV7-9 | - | CASSLELEETQYF | TGTGCCAGCAGCTTGGAACTAGAAGAGACCCAGTACTTC
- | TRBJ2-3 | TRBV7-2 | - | CASSLVAPPTDTQYF | TGTGCCAGCAGCTTAGTAGCGCCCCCCACAGATACGCAGTATTTT
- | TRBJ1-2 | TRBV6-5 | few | CASSYLGEKGYTF | TGTGCCAGCAGTTACCTGGGGGAAAAGGGCTACACCTTC
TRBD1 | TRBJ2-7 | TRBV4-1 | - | CASSQGGYRDRSYEQYF | TGCGCCAGCAGCCAAGGGGGTTACCGGGACAGATCCTACGAGCAGTACTTC
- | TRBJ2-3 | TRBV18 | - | CASSGAETNTQYF | TGTGCCAGCTCAGGGGCCGAGACCAATACGCAGTATTTT
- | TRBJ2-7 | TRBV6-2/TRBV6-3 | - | CASNRDGYEQYF | TGTGCCAGCAATAGAGACGGCTACGAGCAGTACTTC
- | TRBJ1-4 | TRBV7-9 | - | CASSSQWGSTNEKLFF | TGTGCCAGCAGCTCCCAGTGGGGGTCAACTAATGAAAAACTGTTTTTT
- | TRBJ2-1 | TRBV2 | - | CASGRGTYGNEQFF | TGTGCCAGCGGCAGGGGGACTTACGGCAATGAGCAGTTCTTC
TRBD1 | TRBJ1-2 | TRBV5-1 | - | CASKEATGDWTNYGYTF | TGCGCCAGCAAGGAGGCTACAGGGGACTGGACTAACTATGGCTACACCTTC
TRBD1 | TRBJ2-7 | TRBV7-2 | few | CASSLDAGTGAHEQYF | TGTGCCAGCAGCTTAGATGCTGGGACAGGGGCCCACGAGCAGTACTTC